One sample yielded the 23 T cell receptor beta chains listed below, sequenced in a study of cytomegalovirus exposure and HLA in healthy donors. Method: immunoSEQ multiplex PCR; TCRdb's copy keeps in-frame clones and lacks some. The repertoire holds some 240,000 clones, with roughly 84% as singletons. Sequenced input: PBMCs. Every receptor here comes from a woman aged 18-29 years in good health and CMV-seropositive.

V and J are TRBV25-1 and TRBJ2-5, with D uncertain. This CDR3 has 14 amino acids. Germline-derived CDR1 and CDR2 are MGHDK and SYGVNS. The ends were cut back, 0 bases at V and 2 bases at J, with 7 bases in the middle. The CDR3 DNA follows: TGTGCCAGCAGTGAATATCAGAGGCAAGAGACCCAGTACTTC. This translates into CASSEYQRQETQYF.

V is TRBV10-3 and J is TRBJ2-3, with 8 positions matching TRBD2. The V gene's germline CDR1 is ENHRY and CDR2 SYGVKD. The J segment lost 3 bases and the V segment lost 9 bases, leaving 5 bases of the junction unmatched. The CDR3 is 13 residues long. CDR3 bases: TGTGCCATTTTAGCGGGGCCGACAGATACGCAGTATTTT. Amino acid sequence: CAILAGPTDTQYF.

The rearrangement links TRBV9 to TRBJ2-1; possible D gene TRBD2, 6 bases. The CDR3 is 16 residues long. Trimming took 0 bases from V and 4 from J, leaving 14 bases between them. CDR1 and CDR2 (germline): SGDLS, YYNGEE. The CDR3 here is CASSVGGTEGYNEQFF. The DNA for the CDR3 is TGTGCCAGCAGCGTAGGAGGGACGGAGGGATACAATGAGCAGTTCTTC.

The rearrangement links TRBV11-2 to TRBJ2-6; possibly TRBD1 for D (5 bases). The CDR3 consists of 16 residues. Germline V gene lookup returns CDR1 SGHAT and CDR2 FQNNGV. Trimming removed 6 bases at V and 2 bases at J, with 14 bases between. As DNA, the CDR3 is TGTGCCAGCAGTCAAATCGTCAGGGCTGGGGCCAACGTCCTGACTTTC. It encodes CASSQIVRAGANVLTF.

This chain connects TRBV9 to TRBJ2-7; the D gene is possibly TRBD2 (5 bases). The CDR3 spans 14 residues. Deletions cut 0 bases from V and 3 bases from J, with 10 bases between. Germline loops: CDR1 SGDLS, CDR2 YYNGEE. CDR3 nucleotides: TGTGCCAGCAGCGTAGACCCGGGGATCTACGAGCAGTACTTC. It yields the protein CASSVDPGIYEQYF.

The rearrangement links TRBV4-1 to TRBJ2-1, with 8 bases fitting TRBD1. The V and J ends lost 4 bases and 4 bases, in that order; junction bases with no gene match: 6. CDR3 size: 15 residues. Germline CDR1 reads MGHRA; CDR2 reads YSYEKL. In DNA, the CDR3 is TGCGCCAGCAGCCCATGGACAGGGAGGTACAATGAGCAGTTCTTC. Translating gives CASSPWTGRYNEQFF.

The J gene is TRBJ2-7, the V gene TRBV9; 7 bases are a match to TRBD1. The CDR3 has 16 residues. The germline V gene encodes CDR1 SGDLS and CDR2 YYNGEE. V was pared by 0 bases and J by 1 base, with 7 bases of the junction left unmatched. The CDR3 protein is CASSVVGTAISYEQYF. The CDR3 region has the DNA TGTGCCAGCAGCGTAGTTGGGACAGCAATTTCCTACGAGCAGTACTTC.

The genes are TRBV18 and TRBJ2-7; D gene uncertain. V was shortened by 6 bases and J by 6 bases, with 9 bases between the two germline ends. The germline V gene encodes CDR1 KGHSH and CDR2 LQKENI. The CDR3 spans 11 residues. DNA for the CDR3: TGTGCCAGCTCGGAGCAAGGCGAGCAGTACTTC. Protein sequence: CASSEQGEQYF.

The V gene is TRBV5-4, the J gene TRBJ2-7; TRBD2 is a possible D gene (5 bases). Germline CDR1 and CDR2: SGHNT and YYREEE (reference sequence). Trimming took 1 base from V and 3 from J, leaving 8 bases between them. The CDR3 extends over 13 amino acids. The CDR3 is CASSLPRDYEQYF. The CDR3, as DNA: TGTGCCAGCAGCTTGCCGAGGGACTACGAGCAGTACTTC.

This chain joins TRBV27 and TRBJ2-6; 11 bases map to TRBD1. Germline-derived CDR1 and CDR2 are MNHEY and SMNVEV (reference sequence). Unmatched junction bases numbered 5, after V lost 8 bases and J lost 2 bases. The CDR3 sequence is 16 residues long. In DNA form, the CDR3 reads TGTGCCAGCGGACGGGACAGGGGGACTGGGGCCAACGTCCTGACTTTC. Its protein product is CASGRDRGTGANVLTF.

This clone has just one count. The rearrangement uses TRBV4-1 and TRBJ2-7, with 9 positions matching TRBD2. Germline loops: CDR1 MGHRA, CDR2 YSYEKL. The CDR3 has 16 residues. The trim removed 1 base at V and 2 bases at J, leaving 6 bases unmatched. The CDR3 DNA reads as TGCGCCAGCAGCCAAGTATCCGCGGGAGGGCCCTACGAGCAGTACTTC. Residues: CASSQVSAGGPYEQYF.

This clone was recorded only once. The gene calls are TRBV4-2 and TRBJ2-1, with 14 nucleotides matching TRBD2. This CDR3 region has 20 residues. The ends lost 0 bases at V and 6 bases at J; junction bases unmatched: 13. Germline CDR1 LGHNA, CDR2 YNFKEQ. The CDR3 region is CASSQEPGLAGVGDINEQFF. The CDR3 bases are TGTGCCAGCAGCCAAGAACCGGGACTAGCGGGAGTGGGAGACATCAATGAGCAGTTCTTC.

The CDR3 DNA reads as TGTGCCAGCAGACCGACTAGCGGGAGTGACGAGCAGTACTTC. Translating gives CASRPTSGSDEQYF. This chain uses TRBV9 with TRBJ2-7; 12 positions match TRBD2. J gave up 5 bases and V 5 bases, and 5 bases lay outside the gene matches. The CDR3 length is 14 residues. The germline V gene has CDR1 SGDLS and CDR2 YYNGEE.

The V and J genes are TRBV5-1 and TRBJ1-1; 9 positions match TRBD1. This CDR3 region has 19 residues. The J segment lost 0 bases and the V segment lost 1 base, leaving 13 bases of the junction unmatched. From germline, CDR1 is SGHRS and CDR2 YFSETQ. CDR3 nucleotides: TGCGCCAGCAGCTTGACGCCTGGGACAGGGAGGGCCATGAACACTGAAGCTTTCTTT. Translation gives CASSLTPGTGRAMNTEAFF.

The gene calls are TRBV5-6 and TRBJ2-7; 7 positions match TRBD2. Germline trimming cut 0 bases from V and 6 bases from J; bases unmatched to any gene: 6. CDR1 and CDR2 from the germline V gene are SGHDT and YYEEEE. The CDR3 extends over 14 amino acids. The CDR3 DNA reads as TGTGCCAGCAGCTTGGCGCGGGAGAAGGGCGAGCAGTACTTC. Its translation is CASSLAREKGEQYF.

The chain combines TRBV20-1 with TRBJ2-5; D is possibly TRBD2 (6 bases). There are 11 residues in the CDR3. The germline CDR1 and CDR2 sequences are DFQATT and SNEGSKA (reference sequence). For the CDR3, the DNA is TGCAGCTCCGGGGGCCAAGAGACCCAGTACTTC. Amino acids: CSSGGQETQYF.

The sample holds a few counts of this clone. The chain joins TRBV7-8 to TRBJ2-2; D is unresolved. The CDR3 has 13 residues. Germline assignment: CDR1 SGHVS and CDR2 FQNEAQ. V lost 1 base, J lost 6 bases, and 6 bases lay in between. The CDR3 coding sequence is TGTGCCAGCAGCTTAGTTTCTTCCGGGGAGCTGTTTTTT. Translation: CASSLVSSGELFF.

The chain joins TRBV27 to TRBJ2-7; 7 bases align to TRBD2. The CDR3 has 15 residues. The germline V gene encodes CDR1 MNHEY and CDR2 SMNVEV (reference sequence). V was pared by 2 bases and J by 3 bases, with 7 bases of the junction left unmatched. In DNA, the CDR3 is TGTGCCAGCAGTTTAAGTTCCGGGAGGAACTACGAGCAGTACTTC. This codes for CASSLSSGRNYEQYF.

The chain has TRBV30 and TRBJ2-3; D possibly corresponds to TRBD1 (5 bases). Germline assignment: CDR1 GTSNPN and CDR2 SVGIG (reference sequence). V dropped 0 bases and J dropped 2 bases, with 9 bases sitting between them. The CDR3 has 14 residues. The DNA of the CDR3 is TGTGCCTGGAGTGTCAACAGGCTCACAGATACGCAGTATTTT. Its translation: CAWSVNRLTDTQYF.

The genes are TRBV27 and TRBJ1-2, with D possibly being TRBD1 (6 bases). The germline V and J ends were trimmed by 3 bases and 3 bases, with 8 bases remaining between them. The CDR3 extends over 13 amino acids. The V gene's germline CDR1 is MNHEY and CDR2 SMNVEV (reference sequence). CDR3 amino acids: CASSLRQDYGYTF. The CDR3 bases are TGTGCCAGCAGTTTGCGACAGGACTATGGCTACACCTTC.

The gene calls are TRBV5-4 and TRBJ1-2, with 10 bases matching TRBD1. There are 14 residues in the CDR3. V was clipped by 4 bases and J by 7 bases; unmatched bases: 7. Germline V CDR1 and CDR2: SGHNT, YYREEE (reference sequence). The DNA of the CDR3 is TGTGCCAGCAGCACCCCGGGACAGGGGTTTGGCTACACCTTC. Its protein product is CASSTPGQGFGYTF.

This chain uses TRBV30 with TRBJ1-4; 7 positions match TRBD1. V trimming: 4 bases; J trimming: 5 bases; junction bases outside the gene matches: 10. Germline V CDR1 and CDR2: GTSNPN, SVGIG (reference sequence). The length of the CDR3 is 15 residues. CDR3 nucleotides: TGTGCCTGGAATGAATACAGGGGCCGAAATGAAAAACTGTTTTTT. Amino acid sequence: CAWNEYRGRNEKLFF.

V usage is TRBV5-6 and J usage is TRBJ2-7, with 8 positions matching TRBD2. The trim removed 4 bases at V and 0 bases at J, leaving 3 bases unmatched. This CDR3 spans 14 amino acids. Germline V CDR1 and CDR2: SGHDT, YYEEEE. The CDR3 region is CASSSGSLSYEQYF. CDR3 coding DNA: TGTGCCAGCAGCAGCGGGAGCCTCTCCTACGAGCAGTACTTC. Full variable domain (outside the CDR3, taken from reference TRBV5-6 and TRBJ2-7): DAGVTQSPTHLIKTRGQQVTLRCSPKSGHDTVSWYQQALGQGPQFIFQYYEEEERQRGNFPDRFSGHQFPNYSSELNVNALLLGDSALYLCASSSGSLSYEQYFGPGTRLTVT.